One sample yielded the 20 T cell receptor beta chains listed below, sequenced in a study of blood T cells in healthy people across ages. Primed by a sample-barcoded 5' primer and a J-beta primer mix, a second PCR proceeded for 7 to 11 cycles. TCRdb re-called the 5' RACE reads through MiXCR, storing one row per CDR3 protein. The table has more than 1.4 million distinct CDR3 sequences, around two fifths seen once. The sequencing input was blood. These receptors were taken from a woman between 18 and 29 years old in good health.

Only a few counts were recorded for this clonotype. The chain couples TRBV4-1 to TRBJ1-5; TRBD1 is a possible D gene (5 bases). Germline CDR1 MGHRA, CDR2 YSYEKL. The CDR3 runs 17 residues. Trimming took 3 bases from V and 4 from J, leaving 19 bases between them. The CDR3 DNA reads TGCGCCAGCAGCCAGACCCATAGCGGGGCGGGTAATCAGCCCCAGCATTTT. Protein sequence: CASSQTHSGAGNQPQHF.

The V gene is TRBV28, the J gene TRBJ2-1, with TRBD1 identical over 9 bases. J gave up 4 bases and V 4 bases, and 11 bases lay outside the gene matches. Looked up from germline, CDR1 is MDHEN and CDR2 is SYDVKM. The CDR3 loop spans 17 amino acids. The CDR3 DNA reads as TGTGCCAGCAGTTCGCAGTCCCTAGGACAGGGGTACAATGAGCAGTTCTTC. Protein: CASSSQSLGQGYNEQFF.

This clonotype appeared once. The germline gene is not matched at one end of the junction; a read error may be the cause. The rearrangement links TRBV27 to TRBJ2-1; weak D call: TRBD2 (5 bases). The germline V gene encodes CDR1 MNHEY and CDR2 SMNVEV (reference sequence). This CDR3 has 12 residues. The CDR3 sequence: CAGSLSSREQFF. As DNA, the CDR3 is TGTGCCGGCAGTTTATCTAGCCGCGAGCAGTTCTTC.

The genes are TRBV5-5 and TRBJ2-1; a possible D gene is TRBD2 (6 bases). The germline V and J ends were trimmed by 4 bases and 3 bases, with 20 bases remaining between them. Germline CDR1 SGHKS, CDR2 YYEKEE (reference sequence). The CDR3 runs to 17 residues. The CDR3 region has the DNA TGTGCCAGCAGCCTATCTGACGGGAGCCCCAACTACAATGAGCAGTTCTTC. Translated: CASSLSDGSPNYNEQFF.

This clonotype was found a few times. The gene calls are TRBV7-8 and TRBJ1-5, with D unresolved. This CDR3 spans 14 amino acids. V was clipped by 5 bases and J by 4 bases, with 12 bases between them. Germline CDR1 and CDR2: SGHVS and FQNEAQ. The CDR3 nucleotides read TGTGCCAGCAGCGTCCAACGGCAGAATCAGCCCCAGCATTTT. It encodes CASSVQRQNQPQHF.

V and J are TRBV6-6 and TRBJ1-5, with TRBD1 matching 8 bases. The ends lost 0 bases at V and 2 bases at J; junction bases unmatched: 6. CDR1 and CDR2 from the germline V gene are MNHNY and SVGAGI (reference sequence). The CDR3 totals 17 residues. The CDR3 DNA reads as TGTGCCAGCAGTTACTCCCCGACAGGGGCGGGCAATCAGCCCCAGCATTTT. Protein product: CASSYSPTGAGNQPQHF.

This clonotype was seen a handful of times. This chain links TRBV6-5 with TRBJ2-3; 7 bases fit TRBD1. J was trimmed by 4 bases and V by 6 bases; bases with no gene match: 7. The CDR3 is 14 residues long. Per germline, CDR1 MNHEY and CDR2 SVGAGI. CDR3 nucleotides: TGTGCCAGCAGACACGCTGACAGGGCAGATACGCAGTATTTT. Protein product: CASRHADRADTQYF.

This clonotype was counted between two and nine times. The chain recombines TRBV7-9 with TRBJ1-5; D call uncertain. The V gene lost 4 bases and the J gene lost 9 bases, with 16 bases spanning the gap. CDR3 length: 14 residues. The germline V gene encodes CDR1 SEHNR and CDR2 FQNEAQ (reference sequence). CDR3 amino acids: CASSSAKSGGPQHF. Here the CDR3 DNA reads TGTGCCAGCAGCTCGGCTAAATCGGGCGGGCCCCAGCATTTT.

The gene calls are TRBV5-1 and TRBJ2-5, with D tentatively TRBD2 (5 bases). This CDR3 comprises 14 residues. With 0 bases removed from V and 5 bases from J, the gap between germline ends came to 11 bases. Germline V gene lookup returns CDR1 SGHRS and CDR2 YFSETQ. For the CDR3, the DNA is TGCGCCAGCAGCTTGGGCGGGTCAGAGGAGACCCAGTACTTC. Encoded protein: CASSLGGSEETQYF.

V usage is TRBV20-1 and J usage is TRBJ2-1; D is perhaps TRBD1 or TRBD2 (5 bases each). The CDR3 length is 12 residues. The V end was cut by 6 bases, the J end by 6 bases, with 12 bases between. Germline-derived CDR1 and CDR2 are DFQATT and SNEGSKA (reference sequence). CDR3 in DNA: TGCAGTGCCACCCGGGACGGCAATGAGCAGTTCTTC. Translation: CSATRDGNEQFF.

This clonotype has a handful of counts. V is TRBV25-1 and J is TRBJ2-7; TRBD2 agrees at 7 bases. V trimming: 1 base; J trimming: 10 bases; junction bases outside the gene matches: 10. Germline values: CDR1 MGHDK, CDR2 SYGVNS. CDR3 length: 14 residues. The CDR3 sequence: CASSEWEGVGAQYF. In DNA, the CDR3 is TGTGCCAGCAGTGAATGGGAGGGTGTTGGGGCCCAGTACTTC.

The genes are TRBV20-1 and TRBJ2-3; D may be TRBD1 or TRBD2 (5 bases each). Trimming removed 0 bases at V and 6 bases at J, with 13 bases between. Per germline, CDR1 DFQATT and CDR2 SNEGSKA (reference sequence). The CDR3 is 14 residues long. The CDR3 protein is CSAREGPLDDTQYF. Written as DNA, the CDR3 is TGCAGTGCTAGAGAGGGACCACTTGACGATACGCAGTATTTT.

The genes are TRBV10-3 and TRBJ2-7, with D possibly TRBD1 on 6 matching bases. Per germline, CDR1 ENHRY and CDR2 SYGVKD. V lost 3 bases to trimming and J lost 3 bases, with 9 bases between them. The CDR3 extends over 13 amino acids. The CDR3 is CAISDVRGYEQYF. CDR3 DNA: TGTGCCATCAGTGACGTCAGGGGCTACGAGCAGTACTTC.

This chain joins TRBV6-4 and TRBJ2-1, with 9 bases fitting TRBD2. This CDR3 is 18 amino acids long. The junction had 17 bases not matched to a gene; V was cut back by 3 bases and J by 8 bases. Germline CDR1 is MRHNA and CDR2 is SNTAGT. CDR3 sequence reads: CASSDFFVAGDKRDEQFF. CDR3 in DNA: TGTGCCAGCAGTGATTTTTTTGTAGCGGGGGACAAAAGGGATGAGCAGTTCTTC.

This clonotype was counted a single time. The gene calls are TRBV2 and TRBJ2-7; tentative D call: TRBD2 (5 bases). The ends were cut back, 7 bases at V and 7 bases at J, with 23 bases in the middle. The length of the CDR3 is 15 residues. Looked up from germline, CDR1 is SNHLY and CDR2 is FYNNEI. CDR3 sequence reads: CASNPSSAGPGEQYF. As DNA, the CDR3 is TGTGCCAGCAACCCTAGTTCGGCGGGCCCTGGGGAGCAGTACTTC. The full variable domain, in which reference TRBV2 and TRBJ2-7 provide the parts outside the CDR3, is EPEVTQTPSHQVTQMGQEVILRCVPISNHLYFYWYRQILGQKVEFLVSFYNNEISEKSEIFDDQFSVERPDGSNFTLKIRSTKLEDSAMYFCASNPSSAGPGEQYFGPGTRLTVT.

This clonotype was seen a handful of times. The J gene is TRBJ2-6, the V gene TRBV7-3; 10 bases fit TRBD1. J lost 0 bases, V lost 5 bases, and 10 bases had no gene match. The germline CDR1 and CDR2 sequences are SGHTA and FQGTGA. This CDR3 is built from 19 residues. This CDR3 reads CASSHILGTGASGANVLTF. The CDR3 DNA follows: TGTGCCAGCAGCCATATACTCGGGACAGGGGCCTCTGGGGCCAACGTCCTGACTTTC.

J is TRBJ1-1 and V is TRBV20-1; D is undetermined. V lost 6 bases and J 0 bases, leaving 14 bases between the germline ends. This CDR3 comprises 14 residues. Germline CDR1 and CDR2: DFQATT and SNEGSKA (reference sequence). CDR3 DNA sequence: TGCAGTGCGATGGCAGCTAGTATGAACACTGAAGCTTTCTTT. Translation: CSAMAASMNTEAFF.

In nucleotides, the CDR3 is TGTGCCACCAGGGACAGGGCCTATGGCTACACCTTC. It translates to CATRDRAYGYTF. This sequence joins TRBV19 and TRBJ1-2, with 9 bases fitting TRBD1. This CDR3 spans 12 amino acids. With V trimmed by 10 bases and J by 4 bases, 4 bases remained unmatched. Germline V lookup: CDR1 LNHDA, CDR2 SQIVND (reference sequence).

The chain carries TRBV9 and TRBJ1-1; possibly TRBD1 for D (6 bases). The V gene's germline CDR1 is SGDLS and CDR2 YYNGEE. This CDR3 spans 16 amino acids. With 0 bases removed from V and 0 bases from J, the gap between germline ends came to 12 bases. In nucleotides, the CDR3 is TGTGCCAGCAGCGTAGGAGTCCGGGACATGAACACTGAAGCTTTCTTT. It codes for CASSVGVRDMNTEAFF.

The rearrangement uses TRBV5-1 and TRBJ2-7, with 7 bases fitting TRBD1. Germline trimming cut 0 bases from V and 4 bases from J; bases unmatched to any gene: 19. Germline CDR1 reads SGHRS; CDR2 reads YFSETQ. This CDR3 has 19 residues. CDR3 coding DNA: TGCGCCAGCAGCTTGGCCCTGGCGGACAGGCGAACGAGGGGTTACGAGCAGTACTTC. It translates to CASSLALADRRTRGYEQYF.